The clone carrying this T cell receptor (beta chain) occurred many times. Its antigen is unidentified. Amplified regions were TCR beta CDR3 sequences from RNA transcripts. With the HTBI primer set, the TCR CDR3 went through a first round of RT-PCR. TCRdb re-analysed the multiplex PCR reads in MiXCR, keeping a single row per CDR3 protein. The repertoire holds 600,000 to 650,000 distinct CDR3 sequences, with less than 25% as singletons. Inclusion characteristics of ophthalmopathy patients comprised a Clinical Activity Score of at least 3, a NOSPECS grade of at least 4, and duration under 3 months. Patients with uncontrolled infections, other autoimmune diseases, pregnancy or lactation were excluded. These data come from a study of T cells in Graves' hyperthyroidism and ophthalmopathy. This CDR3 has 15 residues. CDR1 and CDR2 from the germline V gene are MNHNS and SASEGT. Trimming removed 7 bases at V and 1 base at J, with 16 bases between.

Regarding the study as a whole: Among thyroid clonotypes expanded above 0.001, most also appeared in blood.

The source is a man aged 25-40 years with Graves' ophthalmopathy. Material for sequencing was blood. The chain employs TRBV6-1 and TRBJ1-1; D remains unclear. CDR3 DNA: TGTGCCAGCAACAACAGACGTCTTACGAACACTGAAGCTTTCTTT. It codes for CASNNRRLTNTEAFF.